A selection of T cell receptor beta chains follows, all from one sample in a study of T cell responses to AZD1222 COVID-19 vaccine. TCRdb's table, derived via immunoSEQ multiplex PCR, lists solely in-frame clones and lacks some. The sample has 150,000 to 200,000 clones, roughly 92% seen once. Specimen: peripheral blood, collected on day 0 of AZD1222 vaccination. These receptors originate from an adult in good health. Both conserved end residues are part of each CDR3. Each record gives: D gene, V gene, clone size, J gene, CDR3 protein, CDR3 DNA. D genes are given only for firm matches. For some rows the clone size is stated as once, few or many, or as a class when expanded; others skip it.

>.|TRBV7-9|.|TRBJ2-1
CASSLAGVVTREQFF
TGTGCCAGCAGCTTAGCTGGGGTCGTAACGAGAGAGCAGTTCTTC
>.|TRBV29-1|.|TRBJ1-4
CSVEDGTHNEKLFF
TGCAGCGTTGAAGACGGGACGCATAATGAAAAACTGTTTTTT
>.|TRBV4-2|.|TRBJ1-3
CASSQAGTNSGNTIYF
TGTGCCAGCAGCCAAGCCGGGACAAACTCTGGAAACACCATATATTTT
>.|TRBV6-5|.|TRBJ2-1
CASSYSGELEQFF
TGTGCCAGCAGTTACTCGGGGGAACTTGAGCAGTTCTTC
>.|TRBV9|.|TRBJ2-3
CASSAPPILGADTQYF
TGTGCCAGCAGCGCCCCCCCGATCTTAGGAGCAGATACGCAGTATTTT
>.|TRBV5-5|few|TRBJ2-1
CASSLSSLSLNNEQFF
TGTGCCAGCAGCTTGTCGAGCCTTTCCCTCAACAATGAGCAGTTCTTC
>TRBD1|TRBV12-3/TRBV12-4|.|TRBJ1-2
CASRQGINYGYTF
TGTGCCAGCCGACAGGGAATTAACTATGGCTACACCTTC
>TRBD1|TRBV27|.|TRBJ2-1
CASSRTGGHEQFF
TGTGCCAGCAGTCGGACAGGGGGCCATGAGCAGTTCTTC
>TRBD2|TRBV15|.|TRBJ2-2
CATSTPGAGGSTGELFF
TGTGCCACCAGCACCCCTGGGGCGGGAGGAAGCACCGGGGAGCTGTTTTTT
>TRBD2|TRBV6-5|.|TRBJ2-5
CASSWGGRPQETQYF
TGTGCCAGCAGCTGGGGGGGACGACCCCAAGAGACCCAGTACTTC
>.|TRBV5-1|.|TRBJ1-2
CASSSGAANYGYTF
TGCGCCAGCAGCTCAGGGGCGGCTAACTATGGCTACACCTTC
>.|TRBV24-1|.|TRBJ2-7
CATHVLLQSPPYEQYF
TGTGCCACTCATGTTCTACTCCAGAGCCCCCCCTACGAGCAGTACTTC
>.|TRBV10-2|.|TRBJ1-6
CASSGVIYNSPLHF
TGCGCCAGCAGTGGCGTGATTTATAATTCACCCCTCCACTTT
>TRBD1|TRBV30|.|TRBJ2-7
CAWRKGAIYEQYF
TGTGCCTGGAGAAAGGGGGCGATCTACGAGCAGTACTTC
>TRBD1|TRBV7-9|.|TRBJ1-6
CASSGQGNSPLHF
TGTGCCAGCAGTGGACAGGGGAATTCACCCCTCCACTTT
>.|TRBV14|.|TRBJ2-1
CASSQEGAEIRFF
TGTGCCAGCAGCCAAGAAGGGGCGGAAATAAGGTTCTTC
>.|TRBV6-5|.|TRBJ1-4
CASSPTLGEKLFF
TGTGCCAGCAGCCCAACCTTGGGGGAAAAACTGTTTTTT
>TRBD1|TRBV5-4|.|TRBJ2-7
CASSGRDRGYEQYF
TGTGCCAGCAGCGGCAGGGACAGGGGCTACGAGCAGTACTTC
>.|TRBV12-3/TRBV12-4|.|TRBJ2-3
CASSRSTDTQYF
TGTGCCAGCAGCCGATCCACAGATACGCAGTATTTT
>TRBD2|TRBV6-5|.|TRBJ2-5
CASSYTGLAEETQYF
TGTGCCAGCAGTTACACAGGACTAGCGGAAGAGACCCAGTACTTC
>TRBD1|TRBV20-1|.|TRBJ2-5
CSASSSRQGFQETQYF
TGCAGTGCTAGTTCATCGAGACAGGGGTTCCAAGAGACCCAGTACTTC
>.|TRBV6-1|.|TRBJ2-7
CASSEHPSGGYF
TGTGCCAGCAGTGAACATCCTAGTGGAGGGTACTTC
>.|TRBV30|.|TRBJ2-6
CAWSTAPSLRANVLTF
TGTGCCTGGAGTACGGCCCCAAGTCTAAGGGCCAACGTCCTGACTTTC
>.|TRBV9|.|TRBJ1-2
CASSRTVDGYTF
TGTGCCAGCAGCAGGACAGTCGATGGCTACACCTTC
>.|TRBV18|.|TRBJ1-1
CASSPQRGSNTEAFF
TGTGCCAGCTCACCACAGAGGGGGTCGAACACTGAAGCTTTCTTT
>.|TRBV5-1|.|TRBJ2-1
CASSLEVGNEQFF
TGCGCCAGCAGCTTGGAGGTGGGGAATGAGCAGTTCTTC
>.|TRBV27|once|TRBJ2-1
CASSLIAGPPSSYNEQFF
TGTGCCAGCAGCCTAATCGCCGGGCCCCCGAGCTCCTACAATGAGCAGTTCTTC
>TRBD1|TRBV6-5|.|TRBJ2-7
CASSEGQGGYEQYF
TGTGCCAGCAGCGAGGGACAGGGCGGGTACGAGCAGTACTTC
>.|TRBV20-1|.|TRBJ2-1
CSGAVNEQFF
TGCAGTGGGGCGGTTAATGAGCAGTTCTTC
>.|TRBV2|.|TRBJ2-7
CASHRGAGGREQYF
TGTGCCAGCCACCGGGGGGCAGGGGGTAGAGAGCAGTACTTC
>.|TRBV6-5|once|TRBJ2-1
CASRVGTLYNEQFF
TGTGCCAGCAGGGTTGGTACTCTCTACAATGAGCAGTTCTTC
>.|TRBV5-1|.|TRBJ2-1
CASSLLLQGSYNEQFF
TGCGCCAGCAGCTTGCTGCTGCAGGGGTCCTACAATGAGCAGTTCTTC
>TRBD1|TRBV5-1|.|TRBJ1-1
CASSFPRGGDTEAFF
TGCGCCAGCAGCTTCCCCAGGGGGGGGGACACTGAAGCTTTCTTT
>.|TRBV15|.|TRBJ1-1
CATSAPQDLMNTEAFF
TGTGCCACCAGCGCCCCCCAGGACCTCATGAACACTGAAGCTTTCTTT
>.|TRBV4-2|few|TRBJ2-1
CASSQERLGAYNEQFF
TGTGCCAGCAGCCAAGAACGACTAGGGGCCTACAATGAGCAGTTCTTC